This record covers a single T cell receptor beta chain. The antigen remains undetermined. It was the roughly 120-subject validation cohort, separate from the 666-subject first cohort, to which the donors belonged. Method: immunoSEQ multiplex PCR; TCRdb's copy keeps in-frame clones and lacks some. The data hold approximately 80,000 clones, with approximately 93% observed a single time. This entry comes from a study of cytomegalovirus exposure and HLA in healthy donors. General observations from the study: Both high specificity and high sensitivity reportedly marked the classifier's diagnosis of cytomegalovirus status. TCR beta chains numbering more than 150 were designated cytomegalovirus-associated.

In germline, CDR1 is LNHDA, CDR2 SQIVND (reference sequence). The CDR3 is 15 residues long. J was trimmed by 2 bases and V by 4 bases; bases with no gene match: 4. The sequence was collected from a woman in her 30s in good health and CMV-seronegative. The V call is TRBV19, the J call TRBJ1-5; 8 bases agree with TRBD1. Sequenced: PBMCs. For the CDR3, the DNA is TGTGCCAGTAGTACTGAGGACAGGGGCAATCAGCCCCAGCATTTT. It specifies CASSTEDRGNQPQHF.